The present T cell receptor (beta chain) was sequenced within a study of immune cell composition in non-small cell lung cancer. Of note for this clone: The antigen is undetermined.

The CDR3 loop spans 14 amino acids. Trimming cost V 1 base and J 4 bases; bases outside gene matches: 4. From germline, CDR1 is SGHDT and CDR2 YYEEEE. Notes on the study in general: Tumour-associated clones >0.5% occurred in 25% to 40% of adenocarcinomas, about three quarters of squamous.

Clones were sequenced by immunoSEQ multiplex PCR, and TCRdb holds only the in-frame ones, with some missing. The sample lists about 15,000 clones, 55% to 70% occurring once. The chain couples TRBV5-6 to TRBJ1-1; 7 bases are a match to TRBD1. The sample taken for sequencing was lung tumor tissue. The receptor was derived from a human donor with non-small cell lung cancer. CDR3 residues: CASSLRGGVTEAFF. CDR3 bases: TGTGCCAGCAGCTTGCGAGGGGGCGTCACTGAAGCTTTCTTT.